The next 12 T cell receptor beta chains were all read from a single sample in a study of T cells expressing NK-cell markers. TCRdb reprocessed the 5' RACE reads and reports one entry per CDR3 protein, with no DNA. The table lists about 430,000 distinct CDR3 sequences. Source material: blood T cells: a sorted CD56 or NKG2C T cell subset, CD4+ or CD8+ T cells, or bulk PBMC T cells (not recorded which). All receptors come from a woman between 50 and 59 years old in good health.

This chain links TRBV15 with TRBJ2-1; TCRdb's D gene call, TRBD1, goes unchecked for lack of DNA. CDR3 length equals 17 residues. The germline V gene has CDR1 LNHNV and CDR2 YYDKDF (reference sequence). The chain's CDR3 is CATSPQGPGMTYNEQFF.

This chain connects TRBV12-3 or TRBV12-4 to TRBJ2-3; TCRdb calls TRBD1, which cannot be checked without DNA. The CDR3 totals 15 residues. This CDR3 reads CASTYRDTSTDTQYF.

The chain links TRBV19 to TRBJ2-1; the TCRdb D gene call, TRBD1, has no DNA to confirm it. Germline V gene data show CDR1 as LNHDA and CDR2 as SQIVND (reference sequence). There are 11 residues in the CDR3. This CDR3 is CASRTGGEVFF.

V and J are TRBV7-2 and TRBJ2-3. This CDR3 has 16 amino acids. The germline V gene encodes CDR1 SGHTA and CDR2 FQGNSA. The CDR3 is CASSPRGGTSPDTQYF.

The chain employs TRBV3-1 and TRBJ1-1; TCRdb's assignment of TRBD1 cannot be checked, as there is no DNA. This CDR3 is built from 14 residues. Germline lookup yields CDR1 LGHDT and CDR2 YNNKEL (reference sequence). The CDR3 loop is CASSSRTGDTEAFF.

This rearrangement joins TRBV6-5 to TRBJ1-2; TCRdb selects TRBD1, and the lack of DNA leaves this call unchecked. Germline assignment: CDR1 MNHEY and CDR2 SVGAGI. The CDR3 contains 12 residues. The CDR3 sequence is CASRSPPGGYTF.

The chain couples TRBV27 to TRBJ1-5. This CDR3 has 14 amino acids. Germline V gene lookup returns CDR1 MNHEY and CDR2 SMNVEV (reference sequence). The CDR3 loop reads CASSRLGGKQPQHF.

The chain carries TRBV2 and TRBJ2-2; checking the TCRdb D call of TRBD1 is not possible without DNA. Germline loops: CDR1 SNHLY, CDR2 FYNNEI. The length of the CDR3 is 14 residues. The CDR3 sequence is CASDRDRLTGELFF.

Here the CDR3 reads CASSRGLEKSTDTQYF. This chain uses TRBV5-5 with TRBJ2-3; TCRdb's assignment of TRBD2 cannot be checked, as there is no DNA. Germline values: CDR1 SGHKS, CDR2 YYEKEE (reference sequence). The CDR3 is 16 amino acids.

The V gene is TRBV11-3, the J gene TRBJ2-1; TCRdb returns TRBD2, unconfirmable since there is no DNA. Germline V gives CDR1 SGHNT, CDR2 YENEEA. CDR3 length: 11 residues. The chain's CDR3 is CASSSLDLQFF.

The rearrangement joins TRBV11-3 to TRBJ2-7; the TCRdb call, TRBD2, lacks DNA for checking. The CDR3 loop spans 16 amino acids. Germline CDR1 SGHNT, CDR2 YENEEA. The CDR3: CASSLGGVGSSYEQYF.

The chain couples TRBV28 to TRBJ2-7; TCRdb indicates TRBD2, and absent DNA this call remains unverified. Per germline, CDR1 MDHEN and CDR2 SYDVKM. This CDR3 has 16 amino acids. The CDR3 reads CAIRSRLAGGPHEQYF. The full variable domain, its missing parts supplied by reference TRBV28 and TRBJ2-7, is DVKVTQSSRYLVKRTGEKVFLECVQDMDHENMFWYRQDPGLGLRLIYFSYDVKMKEKGDIPEGYSVSREKKERFSLILESASTNQTSMYLCAIRSRLAGGPHEQYFGPGTRLTVT.